Many counts were recorded for the clone carrying this T cell receptor beta chain. These data are taken from a study of T cells in Graves' hyperthyroidism and ophthalmopathy. The CDR3 has 14 residues. V lost 0 bases, J lost 5 bases, and 3 bases stayed unmatched. CDR1 and CDR2 from the germline V gene are MNHEY and SMNVEV (reference sequence). What was amplified from RNA transcripts were TCR beta CDR3 regions. An initial round of RT-PCR targeting the TCR CDR3 relied on the HTBI primer set. TCRdb recomputed calls from the multiplex PCR reads with MiXCR, one row per CDR3 protein. The data show around 280,000 distinct CDR3 sequences, with 10% to 15% seen just once and almost 8% held by the top ten.

The chain carries TRBV27 and TRBJ2-7; 8 positions agree with TRBD1. This receptor was obtained from a woman in her 30s with Graves' hyperthyroidism that later progressed to Graves' ophthalmopathy. The specimen was blood. CDR3 residues: CASSLSQGANEQYF. The CDR3 DNA reads TGTGCCAGCAGTTTATCGCAGGGGGCTAACGAGCAGTACTTC.